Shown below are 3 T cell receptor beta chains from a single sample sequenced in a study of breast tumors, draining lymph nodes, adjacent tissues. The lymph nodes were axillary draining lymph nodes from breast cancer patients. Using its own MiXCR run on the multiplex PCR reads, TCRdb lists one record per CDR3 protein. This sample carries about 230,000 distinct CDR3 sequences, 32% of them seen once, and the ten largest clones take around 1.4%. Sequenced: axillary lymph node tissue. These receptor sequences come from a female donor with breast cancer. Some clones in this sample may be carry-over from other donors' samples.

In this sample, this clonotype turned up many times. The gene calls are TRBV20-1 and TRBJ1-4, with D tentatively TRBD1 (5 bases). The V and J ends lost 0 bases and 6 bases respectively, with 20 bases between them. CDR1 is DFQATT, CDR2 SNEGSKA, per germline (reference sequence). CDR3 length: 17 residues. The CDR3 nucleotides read TGCAGTGCTAGAGATGGGTGGAGGGGAAGGATGGATGAAAAACTGTTTTTT. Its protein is CSARDGWRGRMDEKLFF.

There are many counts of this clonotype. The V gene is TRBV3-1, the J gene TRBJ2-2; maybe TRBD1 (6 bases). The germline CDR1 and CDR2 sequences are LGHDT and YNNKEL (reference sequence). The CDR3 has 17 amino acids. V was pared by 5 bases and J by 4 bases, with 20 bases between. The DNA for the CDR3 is TGTGCCAGCAGCGGCAACAGGGTACCCGCGAGCACCGGGGAGCTGTTTTTT. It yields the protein CASSGNRVPASTGELFF.

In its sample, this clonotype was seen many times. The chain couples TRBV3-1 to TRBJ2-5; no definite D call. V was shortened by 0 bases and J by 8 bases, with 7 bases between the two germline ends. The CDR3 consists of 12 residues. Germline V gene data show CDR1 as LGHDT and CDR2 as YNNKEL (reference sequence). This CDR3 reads CASSQERVTQYF. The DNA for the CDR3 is TGTGCCAGCAGCCAAGAACGCGTTACCCAGTACTTC.